This TCR beta chain comes out of a study of blood T cell repertoires in COVID-19. On the study more broadly: Sample material is recorded as cDNA or gDNA derived from T cells, B-cell-depleted T cells, or PBMCs.

The ends were cut back, 6 bases at V and 4 bases at J, with 18 bases in the middle. There are 15 residues in the CDR3. Per germline, CDR1 LNHDA and CDR2 SQIVND (reference sequence). Participant ages covered about 18 to 89 years across some 25 US areas. Participants' own reports of clinical history determined their cohort assignment. The authors' processing: Reference gene primer amplification gave estimated nucleated cell counts. TCRdb keeps only in-frame clones here, not all; method: immunoSEQ multiplex PCR. The DNA gave D and trimming, while V, J and clone size come from that table. The data show about 310,000 clones, 85% to 90% seen once. This clone has just one count.

This clonotype was obtained from a young woman who had recovered from COVID-19. The rearrangement joins TRBV19 to TRBJ1-2, with TRBD1 as a possible D gene (5 bases). The sequencing input was PBMCs or T cells enriched from blood (not recorded which). The CDR3 reads CASSLTAGGFYGYTF. The DNA of the CDR3 is TGTGCCAGTAGCCTCACTGCCGGGGGATTCTATGGCTACACCTTC. Based on the CDR3 plus reference TRBV19 and TRBJ1-2, the full variable domain is DGGITQSPKYLFRKEGQNVTLSCEQNLNHDAMYWYRQDPGQGLRLIYYSQIVNDFQKGDIAEGYSVSREKKESFPLTVTSAQKNPTAFYLCASSLTAGGFYGYTFGSGTRLTVV.